The text below deals with one TCR beta chain. Its matching antigen is unknown. Vbeta (60) and Jbeta (13) primers were used in the PCR. Authors' methods: Later work found tens of millions of unique TCR beta chains, with about 10 million shared. Sequencing used immunoSEQ multiplex PCR; TCRdb keeps in-frame clones, though not all of them. Clone size and the V and J calls come from that table; the DNA yielded D and trimming. The sample lists some 54,000 clones, around 84% occurring once. The source of the sample is a study of cytomegalovirus exposure and HLA in healthy donors. V lost 7 bases to trimming and J lost 1 base; unmatched junction nucleotides: 6. The CDR3 is 14 residues long. Per the germline V gene, CDR1 is SNHLY and CDR2 is FYNNEI. Study conclusions and caveats: Compared with the roughly 730-donor mean, an Asian-associated ancestry cluster reportedly had fewer N-insertions, according to a later analysis. Rare TCR sequences predominated, though certain public TCRs were found in many donors. DRB1 showed the most TCR associations and HLA-C the fewest in a later analysis, as rates varied by HLA locus.

The sequenced sample consisted of PBMCs. The chain recombines TRBV2 with TRBJ1-1, with 7 bases fitting TRBD1. The TCR sequence derives from a male donor in good health and CMV-seronegative. For the CDR3, the DNA is TGTGCCAGCATATCCGGGACAGCGAACACTGAAGCTTTCTTT. Its translation is CASISGTANTEAFF.